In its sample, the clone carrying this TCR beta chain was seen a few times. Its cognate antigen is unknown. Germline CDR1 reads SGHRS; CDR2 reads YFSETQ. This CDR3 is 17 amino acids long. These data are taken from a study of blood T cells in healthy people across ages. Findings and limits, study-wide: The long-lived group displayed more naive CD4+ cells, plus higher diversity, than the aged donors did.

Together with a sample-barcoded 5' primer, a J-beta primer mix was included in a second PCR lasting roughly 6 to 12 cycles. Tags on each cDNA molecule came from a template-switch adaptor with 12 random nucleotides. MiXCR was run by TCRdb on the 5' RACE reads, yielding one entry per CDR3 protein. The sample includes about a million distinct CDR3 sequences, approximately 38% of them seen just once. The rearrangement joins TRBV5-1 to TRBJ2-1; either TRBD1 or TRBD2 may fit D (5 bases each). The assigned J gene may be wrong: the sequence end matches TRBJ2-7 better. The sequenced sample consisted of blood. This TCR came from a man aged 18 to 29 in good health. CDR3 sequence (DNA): TGCGCCAGCACTAGGGGAGATCCCGGAGCCTCCTACAATGAGCAGTACTTC. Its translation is CASTRGDPGASYNEQYF.